A single sample is the source of the 13 T cell receptor beta chains below, sequenced in a study of CD8 T cells in ankylosing spondylitis. TCRdb recomputed calls from the 5' RACE reads with MiXCR, one row per CDR3 protein. Here the sample spans 150,000 to 200,000 distinct CDR3 sequences, about a sixth being singletons. Input material: blood, either unsorted or a sorted T cell fraction (not recorded which). The source is a male donor with ankylosing spondylitis or in good health (not recorded which).

This clonotype was recorded once. The rearrangement uses TRBV11-2 and TRBJ2-1; 7 nucleotides line up with TRBD2. J lost 0 bases, V lost 0 bases, and 5 bases had no gene match. This CDR3 has 17 residues. Germline V gene data show CDR1 as SGHAT and CDR2 as FQNNGV. The CDR3 protein is CASSLEASGGSYNEQFF. In DNA form, the CDR3 reads TGTGCCAGCAGCTTAGAGGCTAGCGGAGGCTCCTACAATGAGCAGTTCTTC. Full variable domain (rest looked up from reference TRBV11-2 and TRBJ2-1): EAGVAQSPRYKIIEKRQSVAFWCNPISGHATLYWYQQILGQGPKLLIQFQNNGVVDDSQLPKDRFSAERLKGVDSTLKIQPAKLEDSAVYLCASSLEASGGSYNEQFFGPGTRLTVL.

This clonotype was seen repeatedly, ten times or more. The chain links TRBV2 to TRBJ2-4; a weak D match, TRBD2 (6 bases). This CDR3 region has 12 residues. V gave up 6 bases and J gave up 9 bases, with 12 bases separating them. The V gene's germline CDR1 is SNHLY and CDR2 FYNNEI. CDR3 sequence: CASSYRDSIQYF. CDR3 DNA sequence: TGTGCCAGCAGCTACCGGGACTCCATTCAGTACTTC.

The chain carries TRBV6-5 and TRBJ1-4; D perhaps matches TRBD1 (5 bases). This CDR3 has 16 amino acids. CDR1 and CDR2 from the germline V gene are MNHEY and SVGAGI. Trimming took 2 bases from V and 1 from J, leaving 11 bases between them. Here the CDR3 DNA reads TGTGCCAGCAGTTACGGGACTGGGGTAACTAATGAAAAACTGTTTTTT. Translated: CASSYGTGVTNEKLFF.

J is TRBJ2-7 and V is TRBV20-1; D possibly uses TRBD1 or TRBD2 (5 bases each). This CDR3 contains 15 residues. Trimming stripped 0 bases from V and 7 bases from J, with 19 bases between. Per germline, CDR1 DFQATT and CDR2 SNEGSKA (reference sequence). The chain's CDR3 is CSAREVARGRYEQYF. In DNA, the CDR3 is TGCAGTGCTAGAGAAGTGGCCCGGGGCAGGTATGAGCAGTACTTC.

This clonotype was counted at least ten times. The chain combines TRBV20-1 with TRBJ2-1, with 9 bases aligning to TRBD2. This CDR3 is built from 16 residues. After removal of 0 bases from V and 7 bases from J, the junction contained 10 bases not matched to a gene. From germline, CDR1 is DFQATT and CDR2 SNEGSKA (reference sequence). CDR3 DNA: TGCAGTGCTAGAGATTGGCGGGAGGGCCGACAGAATGAGCAGTTCTTC. This encodes CSARDWREGRQNEQFF.

The chain is built from TRBV28 and TRBJ2-5; D gene ambiguous. The length of the CDR3 is 14 residues. Germline loops: CDR1 MDHEN, CDR2 SYDVKM. The germline V and J ends were trimmed by 6 bases and 0 bases, with 11 bases remaining between them. The CDR3 region is CASSQARHQETQYF. The CDR3 DNA sequence: TGTGCCAGCAGCCAGGCGAGGCACCAAGAGACCCAGTACTTC.

This chain uses TRBV24-1 with TRBJ1-1; the D is unclear. Trimming left V 1 base short and J 1 base short, with 15 bases between. The CDR3 consists of 17 residues. Germline CDR1 reads KGHDR; CDR2 reads SFDVKD. CDR3 nucleotide sequence: TGTGCCACCAGTGATTTACGGGGAAAAGAAGGGAACACTGAAGCTTTCTTT. Translating gives CATSDLRGKEGNTEAFF.

This clonotype was detected many times. The chain recombines TRBV5-1 with TRBJ2-7, with D unclear. This CDR3 contains 14 residues. Trimming took 3 bases from V and 2 from J, leaving 12 bases between them. CDR1 is SGHRS, CDR2 YFSETQ, per germline. CDR3 sequence reads: CASSSPPNTYEQYF. The CDR3 nucleotides are TGCGCCAGCAGCTCGCCCCCCAACACCTACGAGCAGTACTTC.

Judged by abundance, this clonotype is medium-sized. The V call is TRBV11-2, the J call TRBJ2-1; 13 positions match TRBD2. V lost 5 bases and J lost 9; bases outside the gene matches: 19. The CDR3 extends over 19 amino acids. The V gene's germline CDR1 is SGHAT and CDR2 FQNNGV. The CDR3 region has the DNA TGTGCCAGCAGCCCTAGCGGCGAACGGACTAGCGGGAGAATCGGTGAGCAGTTCTTC. It translates to CASSPSGERTSGRIGEQFF.

This clonotype was recorded at least ten times. This chain uses TRBV29-1 with TRBJ2-3; TRBD2 matches 10 bases. Germline trimming cut 6 bases from V and 5 bases from J; bases unmatched to any gene: 5. CDR1 SQVTM and CDR2 ANQGSEA come from the germline V gene. There are 13 residues in the CDR3. CDR3 DNA: TGCAGCGTGCTAGCGGGAGTGGGAGATACGCAGTATTTT. Amino acid sequence: CSVLAGVGDTQYF.

This clonotype was seen at least ten times. The chain uses TRBV19 and TRBJ2-1; D ambiguous. Per the germline V gene, CDR1 is LNHDA and CDR2 is SQIVND (reference sequence). The CDR3 length is 15 residues. V dropped 1 base and J dropped 0 bases, with 7 bases sitting between them. CDR3 coding DNA: TGTGCCAGTAGTATAGGAGGTCGCTCCTACAATGAGCAGTTCTTC. Translation gives CASSIGGRSYNEQFF.

This clonotype was seen at least ten times. The chain carries TRBV20-1 and TRBJ2-3; D gene ambiguous. V lost 1 base to trimming and J lost 2 bases, with 13 bases between them. The CDR3 is 15 amino acids. Germline values: CDR1 DFQATT, CDR2 SNEGSKA (reference sequence). The CDR3 DNA is TGCAGTGCTAGAGCTGACGTCCGGATCACAGATACGCAGTATTTT. As protein: CSARADVRITDTQYF.

This clonotype was detected many times. V is TRBV6-1 and J is TRBJ1-4; 11 nucleotides align to TRBD1. Germline CDR1 reads MNHNS; CDR2 reads SASEGT. Losses at the gene ends were 6 bases for V and 8 bases for J; bases not matched to a gene: 5. This CDR3 region has 14 residues. The CDR3 sequence: CASRVGTGGEKLFF. DNA of the CDR3: TGTGCCAGCAGAGTCGGGACAGGGGGGGAAAAACTGTTTTTT.